This T cell receptor (beta chain) appears in the sequencing data of a study of Ad26.COV2.S vaccination and SARS-CoV-2 variants. Overall study context: By the intramuscular route, Ad26.COV2.S was given once, or twice 56 days apart. Study-wide findings and caveats: Spike-specific TCR breadth in vaccine recipients exceeded that seen in placebo recipients.

Deletions cut 3 bases from V and 1 base from J, with 9 bases between. This CDR3 is 14 amino acids long. Germline CDR1 and CDR2: SGHTA and FQGNSA. Notes on this clone: The target antigen is unknown.

Treatment here: some 20 received Ad26.COV2.S at low or high dose, single or two shots; 5 received placebo; per-sample allocation not given. Samples came from day 63 after the first vaccine or placebo injection. The donor was a Boston adult aged 18-55 years. Method: immunoSEQ multiplex PCR; TCRdb's copy keeps in-frame clones and lacks some. The sample yields more than 300,000 clones, approximately 80% seen once. Source: peripheral blood, taken in a trial of Ad26.COV2.S vaccine versus placebo. V usage is TRBV7-2 and J usage is TRBJ1-1, with D unclear. The receptor was derived from a person between 18 and 59 years old who received the Ad26.COV2.S COVID-19 vaccine or a placebo. CDR3 protein: CASSFGRGNTEAFF. CDR3 in DNA: TGTGCCAGCAGCTTTGGACGGGGGAACACTGAAGCTTTCTTT. Filled out from reference TRBV7-2 and TRBJ1-1, the complete variable domain reads GAGVSQSPSNKVTEKGKDVELRCDPISGHTALYWYRQSLGQGLEFLIYFQGNSAPDKSGLPSDRFSAERTGGSVSTLTIQRTQQEDSAVYLCASSFGRGNTEAFFGQGTRLTVV.